This is a list of T cell receptor beta chains from one sample in a study of blood T cell repertoires in COVID-19. Some clones are missing from TCRdb's copy, which holds only in-frame ones; the method was immunoSEQ multiplex PCR. The sample contains roughly 250,000 clones, around four fifths of which appear only once. What was sequenced was peripheral blood. The receptor set was obtained from a woman in her sixties or seventies with active or convalescent COVID-19. Each CDR3 is given with its conserved first and last residue. D genes are given only for firm matches. Some rows mark clone size as missing; the rest say once, few, many or name a class of expanded clone.

V gene	D gene	J gene	clone size	CDR3 protein	CDR3 DNA
TRBV6-2/TRBV6-3	-	TRBJ1-5	-	CASSSGQEGQPQHF	TGTGCCAGCAGTTCCGGGCAGGAGGGTCAGCCCCAGCATTTT
TRBV18	TRBD1	TRBJ2-1	-	CASSPGMGQGAHEQFF	TGTGCCAGCTCACCAGGCATGGGACAGGGGGCCCATGAGCAGTTCTTC
TRBV6-5	-	TRBJ1-4	-	CASGGGLGEKLFF	TGTGCCAGCGGAGGTGGGCTAGGGGAAAAACTGTTTTTT
TRBV23-1	-	TRBJ1-1	few	CASTSRQYTEAFF	TGCGCCAGCACCTCACGACAGTACACTGAAGCTTTCTTT
TRBV30	-	TRBJ1-5	-	CAWRGSGAHQPQHF	TGTGCCTGGAGGGGCTCAGGGGCACATCAGCCCCAGCATTTT
TRBV10-3	TRBD2	TRBJ2-3	-	CAISEGTSLRTDTQYF	TGTGCCATCAGTGAGGGGACTAGCCTACGCACAGATACGCAGTATTTT
TRBV9	-	TRBJ2-2	-	CASSVDSGFGELFF	TGTGCCAGCAGCGTAGATAGCGGATTCGGGGAGCTGTTTTTT
TRBV15	-	TRBJ2-1	-	CATSRDRRDSDEQFF	TGTGCCACCAGCAGAGATCGTCGCGATTCTGATGAGCAGTTCTTC
TRBV24-1	-	TRBJ2-1	-	CATSEGSSYNEQFF	TGTGCCACCAGTGAGGGGAGCTCCTACAATGAGCAGTTCTTC
TRBV7-9	-	TRBJ1-2	-	CASSSRQDSIYGYTF	TGTGCCAGCAGCTCGAGACAGGACAGCATCTATGGCTACACCTTC
TRBV6-4	-	TRBJ2-7	-	CASSANRDTEQYF	TGTGCCAGCAGCGCAAACAGGGATACCGAGCAGTACTTC
TRBV15	-	TRBJ2-1	-	CATSSFRGGSGSREQFF	TGTGCCACCAGCAGTTTCCGTGGAGGGAGTGGGTCCCGTGAGCAGTTCTTC
TRBV30	TRBD1	TRBJ1-5	-	CAWSDRGSNQPQHF	TGTGCCTGGAGCGACAGGGGGAGCAATCAGCCCCAGCATTTT
TRBV24-1	TRBD1	TRBJ2-1	-	CATSDPWTGGDEQFF	TGTGCCACCAGTGATCCCTGGACAGGGGGCGATGAGCAGTTCTTC
TRBV20-1	-	TRBJ2-5	-	CSASPSEETQYF	TGCAGTGCTAGTCCTTCTGAAGAGACCCAGTACTTC
TRBV6-2/TRBV6-3	-	TRBJ2-7	-	CASSYSGSKNYEQYF	TGTGCCAGCAGTTACTCTGGCAGTAAGAACTACGAGCAGTACTTC
TRBV5-4	TRBD2	TRBJ2-1	-	CASSSRSGRAVDEQFF	TGTGCCAGCAGCTCTAGGAGCGGGAGGGCCGTGGATGAGCAGTTCTTC
TRBV6-1	-	TRBJ2-3	-	CASSEVGGGTTDTQYF	TGTGCCAGCAGTGAAGTAGGCGGGGGCACAACAGATACGCAGTATTTT
TRBV6-5	TRBD1	TRBJ1-4	-	CASSTVGQGIEKLFF	TGTGCCAGCAGTACCGTGGGACAGGGGATTGAAAAACTGTTTTTT
TRBV29-1	TRBD2	TRBJ2-1	-	CSVEDRKEAGLAVQFF	TGCAGCGTTGAAGATCGGAAGGAGGCGGGACTAGCGGTCCAGTTCTTC
TRBV6-4	-	TRBJ1-2	-	CASSDAGQLNYGYTF	TGTGCCAGCAGTGACGCCGGACAGCTTAACTATGGCTACACCTTC
TRBV30	-	TRBJ1-1	-	CAWRTNSPQGEAFF	TGTGCCTGGAGAACAAATTCCCCACAGGGTGAAGCTTTCTTT
TRBV7-2	TRBD2	TRBJ2-5	once	CASSPERGRGETQYF	TGTGCCAGCAGCCCTGAGCGGGGGCGGGGGGAGACCCAGTACTTC
TRBV2	TRBD2	TRBJ2-3	-	CASSESSGGITDTQYF	TGTGCCAGCAGTGAATCTAGCGGGGGGATCACAGATACGCAGTATTTT
TRBV19	TRBD2	TRBJ2-1	-	CASKRVAGGPSYNEQFF	TGTGCCAGTAAACGAGTAGCGGGAGGCCCCTCCTACAATGAGCAGTTCTTC
TRBV6-5	TRBD1	TRBJ1-4	-	CASSGDRDMFEKLFF	TGTGCCAGCAGCGGGGACAGGGATATGTTTGAAAAACTGTTTTTT
TRBV5-1	TRBD2	TRBJ2-3	-	CASRLAGGLPDTQYF	TGCGCCAGCAGACTAGCGGGAGGGCTTCCGGATACGCAGTATTTT
TRBV11-2	-	TRBJ1-2	-	CASSLDPLSDRLYGYTF	TGTGCCAGCAGCTTAGATCCCCTCTCGGACAGATTATATGGCTACACCTTC
TRBV2	-	TRBJ2-3	-	CASSAYMPTSTDTQYF	TGTGCCAGCAGTGCCTACATGCCGACTAGCACAGATACGCAGTATTTT
TRBV6-5	-	TRBJ1-5	-	CASSSIRTSHQPQHF	TGTGCCAGCAGTTCGATTCGAACCAGTCATCAGCCCCAGCATTTT
TRBV28	TRBD1	TRBJ1-2	-	CASSSPSAPGQGDGYTF	TGTGCCAGCAGTTCCCCATCGGCACCGGGACAGGGCGATGGCTACACCTTC
TRBV25-1	-	TRBJ1-3	-	CASSDWAGASGNTIYF	TGTGCCAGCAGTGACTGGGCAGGGGCATCCGGAAACACCATATATTTT
TRBV15	-	TRBJ1-2	-	CATSRRRGNYGYTF	TGTGCCACCAGCAGAAGACGGGGGAACTATGGCTACACCTTC
TRBV19	TRBD1	TRBJ1-2	-	CASNGERRQGASEGYTF	TGTGCCAGCAATGGGGAAAGAAGACAGGGGGCGAGTGAGGGCTACACCTTC
TRBV29-1	TRBD1	TRBJ1-3	few	CSVGKTGDGNTIYF	TGCAGCGTTGGAAAGACAGGGGATGGAAACACCATATATTTT
TRBV10-3	TRBD1	TRBJ1-5	-	CAISPQGDSNQPQHF	TGTGCCATCAGTCCACAGGGGGATAGCAATCAGCCCCAGCATTTT
TRBV25-1	TRBD2	TRBJ2-7	-	CASSEYGGKGGRFDEQYF	TGTGCCAGCAGTGAATACGGCGGAAAGGGCGGGAGATTCGACGAGCAGTACTTC
TRBV20-1	-	TRBJ1-5	-	CSASAPRKPQHF	TGCAGTGCTAGTGCCCCTCGTAAGCCCCAGCATTTT
TRBV7-9	TRBD2	TRBJ2-3	once	CASSLAVASGLTDTQYF	TGTGCCAGCAGCTTAGCGGTGGCTAGCGGACTCACAGATACGCAGTATTTT
TRBV29-1	TRBD2	TRBJ2-6	-	CSSAYSGGPLSGANVLTF	TGCAGCTCTGCCTATTCGGGGGGGCCTCTCTCTGGGGCCAACGTCCTGACTTTC
TRBV19	TRBD1	TRBJ1-6	-	CASSIGTGSEAYNSPLHF	TGTGCCAGTAGTATTGGGACAGGGAGTGAAGCCTATAATTCACCCCTCCACTTT
TRBV9	TRBD1	TRBJ1-6	-	CASSFRDSDNSPLHF	TGTGCCAGCAGCTTCCGGGACAGTGATAATTCACCCCTCCACTTT
TRBV27	-	TRBJ1-1	-	CASSLSAGRIGNTEAFF	TGTGCCAGCAGTTTATCCGCAGGGCGGATTGGAAACACTGAAGCTTTCTTT
TRBV19	TRBD2	TRBJ2-7	once	CASSNNARGGRFLSYEQYF	TGTGCCAGTAGTAATAACGCCCGGGGGGGGCGCTTCCTCTCCTACGAGCAGTACTTC
TRBV27	TRBD2	TRBJ2-3	-	CASSPNAYSGRAGGDTQYF	TGTGCCAGCAGTCCCAACGCATATAGCGGGAGGGCTGGTGGAGATACGCAGTATTTT
TRBV3-1/TRBV3-2	-	TRBJ2-5	-	CASSQDMERETQYF	TGTGCCAGCAGCCAAGATATGGAGAGGGAGACCCAGTACTTC
TRBV28	TRBD1	TRBJ1-5	-	CATQIHIGQGGFRNQPQHF	TGTGCCACCCAGATACATATAGGACAGGGGGGCTTTAGGAATCAGCCCCAGCATTTT
TRBV18	TRBD1	TRBJ1-2	-	CASSLGTGLGYTF	TGTGCCAGCTCACTAGGGACAGGGCTTGGCTACACCTTC
TRBV10-3	TRBD1	TRBJ1-1	-	CAISETGGNTEAFF	TGTGCCATCAGTGAGACAGGGGGGAACACTGAAGCTTTCTTT
TRBV30	-	TRBJ2-1	-	CAWTSTPRGQYEQFF	TGTGCCTGGACCTCGACCCCCCGAGGTCAATATGAGCAGTTCTTC
TRBV19	TRBD1	TRBJ2-2	-	CASSSYGTGGNTGELFF	TGTGCCAGTAGTAGCTACGGGACAGGGGGGAACACCGGGGAGCTGTTTTTT
TRBV5-1	TRBD1	TRBJ1-2	-	CASSDGTGGFYGYTF	TGCGCCAGCAGCGACGGGACAGGGGGGTTCTATGGCTACACCTTC
TRBV5-1	-	TRBJ2-2	-	CASSLGQINTGELFF	TGCGCCAGCAGCTTGGGACAAATAAACACCGGGGAGCTGTTTTTT
TRBV2	TRBD2	TRBJ2-5	-	CASWGGVQETQYF	TGTGCCAGCTGGGGGGGTGTCCAAGAGACCCAGTACTTC
TRBV5-6	TRBD1	TRBJ2-1	-	CASSTVDRGLDNEQFF	TGTGCCAGCAGCACAGTAGACAGGGGGCTAGACAATGAGCAGTTCTTC
TRBV12-3/TRBV12-4	-	TRBJ1-5	-	CASSFQVNQPQHF	TGTGCCAGCAGTTTCCAGGTGAATCAGCCCCAGCATTTT
TRBV28	TRBD1	TRBJ1-2	-	CASTNSGQGFFDYGHTF	TGTGCCAGCACCAATTCGGGACAGGGTTTCTTTGACTATGGCCACACCTTC